One sample yielded the 25 T cell receptor beta chains listed below, sequenced in a study of vaccination effects on CD4 cells after COVID-19 (dated 2022 in TCRdb). After approximately 11 days of culture, CD4+ T cells were isolated with the EasySep CD4+ T cell isolation kit. The library was generated by the immunoSEQ multiplex PCR assay. As stored in TCRdb, this immuneACCESS dataset retains in-frame rearrangements with V and J assigned. A fraction of the clones does not appear; measured against another copy, unresolved V genes explain less than half of the discrepancy, and the remainder lacks a known reason. The sample table records some 50,000 clones; about 70% of these occur just once. The ten top clones hold 8.5% to 10% of the sample. What these receptors recognize is not known. The material was CD4+ T cells from PBMCs cultured without peptide, obtained before COVID-19 vaccination. The receptors stem from a human donor who had a prior SARS-CoV-2 infection.

V and J are TRBV5-3 and TRBJ2-7, with 7 positions matching TRBD2. TRBV5-3 is reported as an ORF; its role is uncertain. The CDR3 totals 16 residues. V trimming: 9 bases; J trimming: 1 base; junction bases outside the gene matches: 16. For the CDR3, the DNA is TGTGCCAAAAACCCACTAGCGAGACTCTATTCCTACGAGCAGTACTTC. This translates into CAKNPLARLYSYEQYF.

J is TRBJ1-1 and V is TRBV27; 9 bases are shared with TRBD1. Germline lookup yields CDR1 MNHEY and CDR2 SMNVEV (reference sequence). V trimming: 6 bases; J trimming: 0 bases; junction bases outside the gene matches: 5. The CDR3 covers 15 residues. The CDR3 protein is CASSPRQGVNTEAFF. The CDR3 DNA is TGTGCCAGCAGCCCACGACAGGGGGTGAACACTGAAGCTTTCTTT.

V gene TRBV6-5 combines with J gene TRBJ2-5, with 14 bases aligning to TRBD2. Trimming at V came to 4 bases and at J to 9 bases, leaving 10 bases not matched to a gene. The CDR3 totals 16 residues. Germline assignment: CDR1 MNHEY and CDR2 SVGAGI. The CDR3 reads CASSSRRTSGGRAQYF. CDR3 sequence (DNA): TGTGCCAGCAGTTCTCGACGGACTAGCGGGGGGCGGGCCCAGTACTTC.

The V call is TRBV18, the J call TRBJ2-5; D is unclear. V dropped 0 bases and J dropped 4 bases, with 9 bases sitting between them. Germline CDR1 reads KGHSH; CDR2 reads LQKENI. The CDR3 loop spans 14 amino acids. This CDR3 reads CASSPPTDRETQYF. The DNA of the CDR3 is TGTGCCAGCTCACCACCGACGGACCGAGAGACCCAGTACTTC.

The rearrangement links TRBV11-1 to TRBJ2-1; D is perhaps TRBD2 (6 bases). V was shortened by 1 base and J by 2 bases, with 12 bases between the two germline ends. CDR3 length: 16 residues. Germline values: CDR1 SGHAT, CDR2 FQDESV (reference sequence). The CDR3 DNA is TGTGCCAGCAGCTTAGGGAGGGGTCACCCCTACAATGAGCAGTTCTTC. This encodes CASSLGRGHPYNEQFF.

This clone has only a few counts. The J gene is TRBJ2-4, the V gene TRBV7-9, with 7 positions matching TRBD1. This CDR3 comprises 17 residues. V dropped 1 base and J dropped 5; count of bases not matched to a gene: 11. Germline CDR1 is SEHNR and CDR2 is FQNEAQ (reference sequence). The CDR3 coding sequence is TGTGCCAGCAGCTTAGGATTTGGCAGGGGGACCCAAAACATTCAGTACTTC. This gives the protein CASSLGFGRGTQNIQYF.

In DNA, the CDR3 is TGTGCCAGCAGCTCCCCCGGACTGGGCACAGATACGCAGTATTTT. The encoded protein is CASSSPGLGTDTQYF. The J gene is TRBJ2-3, the V gene TRBV11-3, with a tentative D call TRBD2 (5 bases). The CDR3 is 15 amino acids. Trimming cost V 4 bases and J 1 base, with 12 bases left between them. Germline V gene data show CDR1 as SGHNT and CDR2 as YENEEA.

CDR3 coding DNA: TGTGCCAGCAGCTTTCAGTCCTCAGATACGCAGTATTTT. Translating gives CASSFQSSDTQYF. The chain recombines TRBV11-2 with TRBJ2-3; D is uncertain. Germline lookup yields CDR1 SGHAT and CDR2 FQNNGV. Trimming took off 3 bases at V and 4 bases at J, with 8 bases between the two ends. The CDR3 is 13 amino acids.

The chain joins TRBV4-3 to TRBJ1-1; perhaps TRBD1 as D (5 bases). V lost 8 bases, J lost 1 base, and 11 bases lay in between. CDR1 LGHNA and CDR2 YSLEER come from the germline V gene. The CDR3 is 13 amino acids. CDR3 protein: CASSSDRNTEAFF. CDR3 nucleotides: TGCGCCAGCTCAAGCGACAGGAACACTGAAGCTTTCTTT.

The chain combines TRBV6-5 with TRBJ1-4; 9 positions agree with TRBD1. CDR1 and CDR2 (germline): MNHEY, SVGAGI. V was clipped by 3 bases and J by 7 bases; unmatched bases: 6. CDR3 size: 15 residues. CDR3 loop: CASSYTGTGTEKLFF. The DNA of the CDR3 is TGTGCCAGCAGTTATACCGGGACAGGGACTGAAAAACTGTTTTTT.

This clone was counted once. V is TRBV4-2 and J is TRBJ1-6; TRBD1 agrees at 8 bases. Germline V gene lookup returns CDR1 LGHNA and CDR2 YNFKEQ. Germline trimming cut 1 base from V and 7 bases from J; bases unmatched to any gene: 6. The CDR3 has 16 amino acids. The chain's CDR3 is CASSQADRASNSPLHF. The CDR3, as DNA: TGTGCCAGCAGCCAAGCGGACAGGGCCTCAAATTCACCCCTCCACTTT.

This chain joins TRBV20-1 and TRBJ2-1; no firm D call. CDR1 DFQATT and CDR2 SNEGSKA come from the germline V gene (reference sequence). The V end was cut by 3 bases, the J end by 4 bases, with 7 bases between. The CDR3 is 12 amino acids. CDR3 sequence reads: CSASSVYNEQFF. In DNA form, the CDR3 reads TGCAGTGCTAGTTCCGTGTACAATGAGCAGTTCTTC.

This clone was seen once. This chain links TRBV18 with TRBJ1-2; TRBD1 is a possible D gene (5 bases). The germline CDR1 and CDR2 sequences are KGHSH and LQKENI. This CDR3 contains 19 residues. The V and J ends lost 5 bases and 4 bases respectively, with 29 bases between them. The CDR3 nucleotides read TGTGCCAGCTCATCCACTGCAACTCCGGGACCCACCCTTGGCTATGGCTACACCTTC. This sequence encodes CASSSTATPGPTLGYGYTF.

This clone occurred a few times. The chain is built from TRBV30 and TRBJ2-1; D remains ambiguous. Trimming stripped 3 bases from V and 13 bases from J, with 16 bases between. Germline loops: CDR1 GTSNPN, CDR2 SVGIG (reference sequence). The CDR3 length is 12 residues. CDR3 loop: CAWSPGLVPQFF. Written as DNA, the CDR3 is TGTGCCTGGAGCCCTGGTTTGGTGCCTCAGTTCTTC.

This clone appeared a few times. The chain carries TRBV7-2 and TRBJ1-6; D possibly corresponds to TRBD1 (6 bases). The CDR3 contains 16 residues. V shed 5 bases and J shed 7 bases, with 18 bases lying between them. The V gene's germline CDR1 is SGHTA and CDR2 FQGNSA. CDR3 sequence: CASSPQGFIENSPLHF. CDR3 bases: TGTGCCAGCAGCCCCCAGGGGTTTATTGAAAATTCACCCCTCCACTTT.

The genes are TRBV9 and TRBJ2-1; 13 bases are shared with TRBD2. Germline CDR1 and CDR2: SGDLS and YYNGEE. The ends lost 2 bases at V and 0 bases at J; junction bases unmatched: 5. The length of the CDR3 is 18 residues. The CDR3 sequence: CASSVGLAGPSSYNEQFF. DNA for the CDR3: TGTGCCAGCAGCGTGGGACTAGCGGGACCTAGCTCCTACAATGAGCAGTTCTTC.

This chain uses TRBV19 with TRBJ1-2; 9 bases match TRBD1. Germline CDR1 LNHDA, CDR2 SQIVND (reference sequence). The V and J ends lost 4 bases and 6 bases, in that order; junction bases with no gene match: 9. This CDR3 has 15 residues. The CDR3 loop is CASSTPDRGGNGYTF. CDR3 DNA sequence: TGTGCCAGTAGTACTCCAGACAGGGGGGGAAATGGCTACACCTTC.

The chain is built from TRBV6-5 and TRBJ2-1; TRBD2 is a possible D gene (5 bases). The length of the CDR3 is 14 residues. V was shortened by 7 bases and J by 2 bases, with 12 bases between the two germline ends. Per germline, CDR1 MNHEY and CDR2 SVGAGI. In nucleotides, the CDR3 is TGTGCCAGCACCCGGGTGGGAGCCTACAATGAGCAGTTCTTC. Amino acid sequence: CASTRVGAYNEQFF.

The chain links TRBV19 to TRBJ1-2; 9 bases map to TRBD1. The CDR3 covers 16 residues. V trimming: 6 bases; J trimming: 4 bases; junction bases outside the gene matches: 12. Germline loops: CDR1 LNHDA, CDR2 SQIVND (reference sequence). Here the CDR3 reads CASSRIGTGPIYGYTF. CDR3 DNA: TGTGCCAGTAGCCGAATTGGGACAGGGCCGATCTATGGCTACACCTTC.

The chain uses TRBV4-1 and TRBJ2-1; TRBD2 aligns across 16 bases. Trimming removed 0 bases from V and 2 bases from J; junction bases left unmatched: 13. This CDR3 has 22 residues. The V gene's germline CDR1 is MGHRA and CDR2 YSYEKL. DNA of the CDR3: TGCGCCAGCAGCCAAGACCCTCCCCCGGGACTAGCGGGGGGGAGCCCCTACAATGAGCAGTTCTTC. Protein: CASSQDPPPGLAGGSPYNEQFF.

In this sample, this clone turned up a few times. J is TRBJ2-1 and V is TRBV28, with 13 positions matching TRBD2. The CDR3 is made up of 15 amino acids. Germline CDR1 MDHEN, CDR2 SYDVKM. Germline trimming cut 4 bases from V and 7 bases from J; bases unmatched to any gene: 4. The CDR3 is CASSSLAGGVNEQFF. The CDR3 DNA sequence: TGTGCCAGCAGTTCACTAGCGGGAGGGGTAAATGAGCAGTTCTTC.

The genes are TRBV19 and TRBJ2-5; 10 bases align to TRBD2. V gave up 5 bases and J gave up 5 bases; unmatched junction bases: 17. The CDR3 is 18 amino acids. CDR1 and CDR2 (germline): LNHDA, SQIVND (reference sequence). In nucleotides, the CDR3 is TGTGCCAGTAGTTCCGATAGCGGGGGGACCCCGCGTTCCGAGACCCAGTACTTC. The encoded protein is CASSSDSGGTPRSETQYF. The whole variable domain, remainder taken from reference TRBV19 and TRBJ2-5, is DGGITQSPKYLFRKEGQNVTLSCEQNLNHDAMYWYRQDPGQGLRLIYYSQIVNDFQKGDIAEGYSVSREKKESFPLTVTSAQKNPTAFYLCASSSDSGGTPRSETQYFGPGTRLLVL.

V is TRBV18 and J is TRBJ2-5, with 7 bases aligning to TRBD1. This CDR3 contains 14 residues. CDR1 KGHSH and CDR2 LQKENI come from the germline V gene. Trimming cost V 6 bases and J 4 bases; bases outside gene matches: 8. As DNA, the CDR3 is TGTGCCAGCTCCCGAAGTCAGGGGGTAGAGACCCAGTACTTC. This translates into CASSRSQGVETQYF.

The rearrangement joins TRBV4-1 to TRBJ1-4, with D tentatively TRBD1 (6 bases). Trimming stripped 2 bases from V and 15 bases from J, with 19 bases between. The CDR3 is 14 residues long. Per germline, CDR1 MGHRA and CDR2 YSYEKL. The CDR3 DNA sequence: TGCGCCAGCAGCCAACAGGCCCACAGGGAGTCGGTGTTTTTT. Amino acids: CASSQQAHRESVFF.

This CDR3 is CASSQATGRGDYGYTF. The CDR3 DNA sequence: TGTGCCAGCAGTCAGGCGACAGGTCGGGGCGACTATGGCTACACCTTC. The V call is TRBV2, the J call TRBJ1-2, with a possible D match to TRBD1 (6 bases). The germline V and J ends were trimmed by 5 bases and 3 bases, with 19 bases remaining between them. This CDR3 is built from 16 residues. CDR1 is SNHLY and CDR2 is FYNNEI in the germline V gene. Full variable domain (outside the CDR3, taken from reference TRBV2 and TRBJ1-2): EPEVTQTPSHQVTQMGQEVILRCVPISNHLYFYWYRQILGQKVEFLVSFYNNEISEKSEIFDDQFSVERPDGSNFTLKIRSTKLEDSAMYFCASSQATGRGDYGYTFGSGTRLTVV.